A selection of T cell receptor beta chains follows, all from one sample in a study of T cell changes during pregnancy in multiple sclerosis. TCRdb keeps only in-frame clones here, not all; method: immunoSEQ multiplex PCR. Of about 93,000 clones in the sample, 92% were seen once. Sample: peripheral blood, taken after pregnancy. Receptor source: a female donor with multiple sclerosis, enrolled in a pregnancy study. Each CDR3 is given with its conserved first and last residue. The order of the fields is clone size, CDR3 length, V gene, D gene, J gene, CDR3 protein, CDR3 DNA. D genes are given only for firm matches. The size entry is marked missing in some rows and otherwise reads once, few, many or a size class.

.	12	TRBV12-5	.	TRBJ1-2	CASGLNGGGYTF	TGTGCTAGTGGTTTGAACGGGGGGGGCTACACCTTC
.	15	TRBV19	.	TRBJ1-6	CASSIEKPGGSPLHF	TGTGCCAGTAGTATAGAGAAGCCGGGTGGGTCACCCCTCCACTTT
.	15	TRBV6-5	.	TRBJ1-3	CASSYDGVSGNTIYF	TGTGCCAGCAGTTACGACGGGGTCTCTGGAAACACCATATATTTT
.	11	TRBV18	.	TRBJ2-1	CASSPTGEQFF	TGTGCCAGCTCACCGACGGGTGAGCAGTTCTTC
.	13	TRBV19	.	TRBJ1-2	CASGAGPKYGYTF	TGTGCCAGTGGGGCCGGACCGAAATATGGCTACACCTTC
once	13	TRBV5-1	.	TRBJ1-2	CASSIQGNYGYTF	TGCGCCAGCAGTATCCAGGGTAACTATGGCTACACCTTC
.	14	TRBV30	.	TRBJ2-2	CAWRRRDSTGELFF	TGTGCCTGGAGACGCCGGGACTCCACCGGGGAGCTGTTTTTT
.	15	TRBV18	.	TRBJ1-1	CASSLKTDMNTEAFF	TGTGCCAGCTCACTAAAGACAGACATGAACACTGAAGCTTTCTTT
.	15	TRBV7-3	.	TRBJ1-1	CASSPSGVRGTEAFF	TGTGCCAGCAGCCCCAGCGGGGTCCGAGGCACTGAAGCTTTCTTT
.	13	TRBV2	.	TRBJ2-5	CASSELSGETQYF	TGTGCCAGCAGTGAATTATCAGGTGAGACCCAGTACTTC
.	14	TRBV5-6	TRBD1	TRBJ1-5	CASSFQGAQQPQHF	TGTGCCAGCAGCTTTCAGGGGGCACAGCAGCCCCAGCATTTT
.	15	TRBV2	.	TRBJ2-2	CASSSGELSPGELFF	TGTGCCAGCAGTTCCGGAGAATTGTCACCCGGGGAGCTGTTTTTT
.	14	TRBV27	.	TRBJ1-5	CASSLGGSNQPQHF	TGTGCCAGCAGTTTAGGAGGAAGCAATCAGCCCCAGCATTTT
.	15	TRBV7-8	.	TRBJ2-3	CASSLARTFTDTQYF	TGTGCCAGCAGCTTAGCTAGGACTTTCACAGATACGCAGTATTTT
.	15	TRBV19	.	TRBJ1-1	CASSIALTANTEAFF	TGTGCCAGTAGTATAGCTTTGACAGCGAACACTGAAGCTTTCTTT
.	16	TRBV6-4	TRBD1	TRBJ2-5	CASSERDRGLGETQYF	TGTGCCAGCAGTGAGCGGGACAGGGGGCTCGGGGAGACCCAGTACTTC
.	13	TRBV4-3	.	TRBJ1-3	CASSQESGNTIYF	TGCGCCAGCAGCCAAGAATCAGGAAACACCATATATTTT
.	16	TRBV5-6	.	TRBJ1-3	CASSLARTDSGNTIYF	TGTGCCAGCAGCTTGGCCAGGACAGACTCTGGAAACACCATATATTTT
.	14	TRBV5-1	TRBD1	TRBJ1-2	CASSLDRGSYGYTF	TGCGCCAGCAGCTTGGACAGGGGATCCTATGGCTACACCTTC
.	11	TRBV19	TRBD1	TRBJ1-2	CASSLGQVDTF	TGTGCCAGTAGTCTGGGACAGGTGGACACCTTC
once	14	TRBV5-1	.	TRBJ2-2	CASREEVGTGELFF	TGCGCCAGCCGAGAGGAGGTGGGCACCGGGGAGCTGTTTTTT
once	13	TRBV30	.	TRBJ2-7	CVWSVLVGREQYF	TGTGTCTGGAGTGTTTTGGTGGGCCGCGAGCAGTACTTC
.	17	TRBV11-2	.	TRBJ2-1	CASSSTKRRYSYNEQFF	TGTGCCAGCAGCTCGACCAAGCGGCGATACTCCTACAATGAGCAGTTCTTC
.	17	TRBV19	.	TRBJ1-1	CASIPRWRRVMNTEAFF	TGTGCCAGTATCCCACGGTGGAGGCGGGTCATGAACACTGAAGCTTTCTTT
.	14	TRBV6-1	.	TRBJ2-7	CASSEMRGSGEQYF	TGTGCCAGCAGTGAAATGAGAGGGTCTGGCGAGCAGTACTTC
.	15	TRBV2	TRBD2	TRBJ2-7	CASSQTSGRAYEQYF	TGTGCCAGCAGTCAAACTAGCGGGAGGGCCTACGAGCAGTACTTC
.	15	TRBV6-5	.	TRBJ2-3	CASSYGLVSTDTQYF	TGTGCCAGCAGTTACGGCCTAGTAAGCACAGATACGCAGTATTTT
.	14	TRBV13	.	TRBJ1-3	CASSFPGTGNTIYF	TGTGCCAGCAGCTTTCCGGGAACGGGAAACACCATATATTTT
.	16	TRBV11-2	.	TRBJ2-7	CASSLVILAQGGEQYF	TGTGCCAGCAGCTTAGTAATCCTCGCACAGGGTGGCGAGCAGTACTTC
.	15	TRBV5-1	.	TRBJ1-1	CASSPGGSQNTEAFF	TGCGCCAGCAGCCCGGGGGGCAGCCAGAACACTGAAGCTTTCTTT
once	18	TRBV4-1	TRBD2	TRBJ2-1	CASSQDRGWAGGGNEQFF	TGCGCCAGCAGCCAAGATCGGGGTTGGGCGGGAGGTGGGAATGAGCAGTTCTTC
.	14	TRBV10-2	TRBD2	TRBJ2-3	CASGGDSMSDTQYF	TGCGCCAGCGGGGGGGACTCCATGTCAGATACGCAGTATTTT
once	14	TRBV7-9	.	TRBJ1-1	CASSPDSMNTEAFF	TGTGCCAGCAGCCCGGACAGTATGAACACTGAAGCTTTCTTT
.	15	TRBV2	TRBD2	TRBJ2-3	CASSSGGPLTDTQYF	TGTGCCAGTAGTAGCGGGGGGCCGCTCACAGATACGCAGTATTTT
once	17	TRBV19	.	TRBJ1-5	CASSIAGIVQGNQPQHF	TGTGCCAGTAGTATCGCAGGGATCGTACAGGGCAATCAGCCCCAGCATTTT
.	12	TRBV19	.	TRBJ1-5	CASRDSSQPQHF	TGTGCCAGTCGGGACTCGAGTCAGCCCCAGCATTTT
.	13	TRBV19	.	TRBJ1-2	CASKLQGYYGYTF	TGTGCCAGTAAGCTACAGGGTTACTATGGCTACACCTTC
.	14	TRBV10-1	.	TRBJ2-3	CASSIVDTTDTQYF	TGCGCCAGCAGTATCGTGGACACCACAGATACGCAGTATTTT
once	14	TRBV19	.	TRBJ1-2	CASSLWNQGYGYTF	TGTGCCAGTAGCCTCTGGAACCAGGGTTATGGCTACACCTTC
.	13	TRBV2	.	TRBJ1-4	CASSPTTNEKLFF	TGTGCCAGCAGTCCCACAACTAATGAAAAACTGTTTTTT
.	18	TRBV11-1	TRBD1	TRBJ2-2	CASSLPRTGQADTGELFF	TGTGCCAGCAGCTTACCCCGGACAGGGCAAGCGGACACCGGGGAGCTGTTTTTT
.	15	TRBV18	TRBD1	TRBJ2-1	CASSPGTGDINEQFF	TGTGCCAGCTCACCCGGGACAGGGGATATCAATGAGCAGTTCTTC
few	15	TRBV30	.	TRBJ2-7	CAWTTWGSGTYEQYF	TGTGCCTGGACCACCTGGGGTAGCGGAACCTACGAGCAGTACTTC
.	13	TRBV7-2	.	TRBJ1-2	CASSHDRNYGYTF	TGTGCCAGCAGCCACGACAGGAACTATGGCTACACCTTC
.	12	TRBV2	.	TRBJ2-7	CASSRDSYEQYF	TGTGCCAGCAGTCGAGACAGCTACGAGCAGTACTTC
.	13	TRBV19	TRBD1	TRBJ2-7	CASTQTGGGEQYF	TGTGCCAGTACCCAGACAGGGGGGGGCGAGCAGTACTTC
.	14	TRBV11-2	.	TRBJ1-2	CASSPNSGGSGYTF	TGTGCCAGCAGCCCGAACTCCGGAGGGAGTGGCTACACCTTC
.	15	TRBV11-2	.	TRBJ1-5	CASSREGQSHQPQHF	TGTGCCAGCAGCCGGGAGGGGCAGAGCCATCAGCCCCAGCATTTT
.	14	TRBV7-8	TRBD1	TRBJ2-2	CASSLDRGTGELFF	TGTGCCAGCAGCTTAGACAGGGGCACCGGGGAGCTGTTTTTT
.	17	TRBV7-3	.	TRBJ2-1	CASSSYGTGFPYNEQFF	TGTGCCAGCAGCTCCTACGGCACAGGGTTCCCCTACAATGAGCAGTTCTTC
.	15	TRBV5-1	TRBD1	TRBJ1-1	CASSSRTGLNTEAFF	TGCGCCAGCAGCTCCAGGACAGGTTTGAACACTGAAGCTTTCTTT
.	20	TRBV28	.	TRBJ1-3	CASSLPHREVSFDSGNTIYF	TGTGCCAGCAGTTTGCCCCACCGGGAGGTTTCCTTTGACTCTGGAAACACCATATATTTT